Listed below are T cell receptor beta chains from one sample, sequenced in a study of Graves' ophthalmopathy and Graves' hyperthyroidism. Via MiXCR, TCRdb re-called the multiplex PCR reads, giving one row per CDR3 protein. The sample contains some 520,000 distinct CDR3 sequences, around 14% of which appear only once. The sequencing sample was made of blood. Receptor source: a woman in her twenties or thirties with Graves' ophthalmopathy. The CDR3 runs from the conserved cysteine through the conserved F or W. The D gene is left open where the match is weak. Clone size is shown for a subset of rows, as once, few, many or a class of expanded clone.

J gene: TRBJ2-7
D gene: -
clone size: many
V gene: TRBV6-2/TRBV6-3
CDR3 DNA: TGTGCCAGCACTCCCGGCGGGAAATCCTACGAGCAGTACTTC
CDR3 protein: CASTPGGKSYEQYF

J gene: TRBJ1-5
D gene: -
clone size: few
V gene: TRBV2
CDR3 DNA: TGTGCCAGCACTCTAGGGGGGGCAGGGTTGGAGCCCCAGCATTTT
CDR3 protein: CASTLGGAGLEPQHF

J gene: TRBJ2-7
D gene: TRBD2
clone size: many
V gene: TRBV20-1
CDR3 DNA: TGCAGTGCGTATCCCGGGGGAGGGAGTTACGAGCAGTACTTC
CDR3 protein: CSAYPGGGSYEQYF

J gene: TRBJ2-7
D gene: -
clone size: many
V gene: TRBV28
CDR3 DNA: TGTGCCAGCAGTTTTCACGGGGGCCGACCCTACGAGCAGTACTTC
CDR3 protein: CASSFHGGRPYEQYF

J gene: TRBJ2-7
D gene: TRBD2
clone size: many
V gene: TRBV20-1
CDR3 DNA: TGCAGTGCTAGGGATAGCGGGAGTTACGAGCAGTACTTC
CDR3 protein: CSARDSGSYEQYF

J gene: TRBJ2-7
D gene: TRBD1
clone size: many
V gene: TRBV12-3/TRBV12-4
CDR3 DNA: TGTGCCAGCAGTGTGACTCGGACAGGGAACGAGCAGTACTTC
CDR3 protein: CASSVTRTGNEQYF

J gene: TRBJ2-5
D gene: -
clone size: many
V gene: TRBV6-5
CDR3 DNA: TGTGCCAGCAGTTACAGCCAGCAAGAGACCCAGTACTTC
CDR3 protein: CASSYSQQETQYF

J gene: TRBJ1-1
D gene: TRBD1
clone size: few
V gene: TRBV6-1
CDR3 DNA: TGTGCCAGCAGTGACGCAGGGGGGTCAGCTGAAGCTTTCTTT
CDR3 protein: CASSDAGGSAEAFF

J gene: TRBJ1-2
D gene: TRBD1
clone size: -
V gene: TRBV12-3/TRBV12-4
CDR3 DNA: TGTGCCAGCAGTTTAAACAGGGGGCAATATGGCTACACCTTC
CDR3 protein: CASSLNRGQYGYTF

J gene: TRBJ2-2
D gene: TRBD2
clone size: many
V gene: TRBV24-1
CDR3 DNA: TGTGCCACCAGTGATCCCGGGAGGGACACCGGGGAGCTGTTTTTT
CDR3 protein: CATSDPGRDTGELFF

J gene: TRBJ2-7
D gene: TRBD2
clone size: many
V gene: TRBV20-1
CDR3 DNA: TGCAGTGCTAGTTCGTTAGCGGGGGGGTCCTACGAGCAGTACTTC
CDR3 protein: CSASSLAGGSYEQYF

J gene: TRBJ1-2
D gene: -
clone size: many
V gene: TRBV12-3/TRBV12-4
CDR3 DNA: TGTGCCAGCAGCCCCCGTGAAGCGGGGGGCTACACCTTC
CDR3 protein: CASSPREAGGYTF

J gene: TRBJ2-5
D gene: -
clone size: -
V gene: TRBV2
CDR3 DNA: TGTGCCAGCCGGGGACAAGAGACCGAGTACTTC
CDR3 protein: CASRGQETEYF

J gene: TRBJ2-7
D gene: -
clone size: many
V gene: TRBV4-1
CDR3 DNA: TGCGCCAGCAGCCCCTTAGGGAGGGAGCAGTACTTC
CDR3 protein: CASSPLGREQYF

J gene: TRBJ1-1
D gene: TRBD1
clone size: many
V gene: TRBV12-3/TRBV12-4
CDR3 DNA: TGTGCCAGCAGTTCCAGGGGGTCCCTTGAAGCTTTCTTT
CDR3 protein: CASSSRGSLEAFF

J gene: TRBJ1-2
D gene: -
clone size: many
V gene: TRBV29-1
CDR3 DNA: TGCAGCGTTGAGACACCGCTGTACTATGGCTACACCTTC
CDR3 protein: CSVETPLYYGYTF

J gene: TRBJ1-4
D gene: -
clone size: few
V gene: TRBV5-8
CDR3 DNA: TGTGCCAGCAGCCCCCGGTCTAATGAAAAACTGTTTTTT
CDR3 protein: CASSPRSNEKLFF

J gene: TRBJ2-5
D gene: TRBD2
clone size: many
V gene: TRBV5-1
CDR3 DNA: TGCGCCAGCAGCTTGAGTCCTAGCGGGGGGCAAGAGACCCAGTACTTC
CDR3 protein: CASSLSPSGGQETQYF

J gene: TRBJ2-7
D gene: -
clone size: -
V gene: TRBV6-5
CDR3 DNA: TGTGCCAGCAGTAACGAACTAGGGGGGGGCTCCTACGAGCAGTACTTC
CDR3 protein: CASSNELGGGSYEQYF

J gene: TRBJ2-7
D gene: -
clone size: many
V gene: TRBV6-5
CDR3 DNA: TGTGCCAGCAGTTTGAAAACAACGACCCCTGGCGAGCAGTACTTC
CDR3 protein: CASSLKTTTPGEQYF

J gene: TRBJ1-3
D gene: -
clone size: -
V gene: TRBV6-1
CDR3 DNA: TGTGCCAGCAGTGAGGAGGGGAACTCTGGAAACACCATATATTTT
CDR3 protein: CASSEEGNSGNTIYF

J gene: TRBJ2-2
D gene: TRBD2
clone size: few
V gene: TRBV20-1
CDR3 DNA: TGCAGTGCTAGAGACGGAGGCGGGAGCCGAACCGGGGAGCTGTTTTTT
CDR3 protein: CSARDGGGSRTGELFF

J gene: TRBJ1-1
D gene: TRBD1
clone size: -
V gene: TRBV5-4
CDR3 DNA: TGTGCCAGCAGCGACCTTGGGACAGGGTTAAGCACTGAAGCTTTCTTT
CDR3 protein: CASSDLGTGLSTEAFF

J gene: TRBJ2-5
D gene: TRBD1
clone size: -
V gene: TRBV6-1
CDR3 DNA: TGTGCCAGCAGTGGACAGGGGGCGGTGTGGGAGACCCAGTACTTC
CDR3 protein: CASSGQGAVWETQYF

J gene: TRBJ1-5
D gene: TRBD1
clone size: many
V gene: TRBV20-1
CDR3 DNA: TGCAGTATAGACAGGGTTCGCAATCAGCCCCAGCATTTT
CDR3 protein: CSIDRVRNQPQHF

J gene: TRBJ1-5
D gene: TRBD1
clone size: -
V gene: TRBV28
CDR3 DNA: TGTGCCAGCAGTTCGTCAGGGGGCGTCCACTCGCTCAATCGGCCCCAGCATTTT
CDR3 protein: CASSSSGGVHSLNRPQHF

J gene: TRBJ2-5
D gene: TRBD2
clone size: -
V gene: TRBV20-1
CDR3 DNA: TGCAGTGCTACCCAGGGACTAGCGGGGGAAGAGACCCAGTACTTC
CDR3 protein: CSATQGLAGEETQYF

J gene: TRBJ1-5
D gene: TRBD1
clone size: many
V gene: TRBV12-3/TRBV12-4
CDR3 DNA: TGTGCCAGCAGACAACGGACAGGGGTTGATCAGCCCCAGCATTTT
CDR3 protein: CASRQRTGVDQPQHF

J gene: TRBJ1-3
D gene: -
clone size: many
V gene: TRBV7-8
CDR3 DNA: TGTGCCAGCATGCCCCGCGAGGCAGCCGGAAACACCATATATTTT
CDR3 protein: CASMPREAAGNTIYF

J gene: TRBJ2-7
D gene: -
clone size: many
V gene: TRBV3-1
CDR3 DNA: TGTGCCAGCAGCCAAGATGTGCGGACTTGGTACGAGCAGTACTTC
CDR3 protein: CASSQDVRTWYEQYF

J gene: TRBJ2-5
D gene: TRBD2
clone size: few
V gene: TRBV25-1
CDR3 DNA: TGTGCCAGCAGTGAGCACCTAGCGGGGGGAGCCGGTGAGACCCAGTACTTC
CDR3 protein: CASSEHLAGGAGETQYF

J gene: TRBJ2-7
D gene: -
clone size: large
V gene: TRBV12-3/TRBV12-4
CDR3 DNA: TGTGCCAGCAGTTTATCCCTCGGACAGAGCGAGCAGTACTTC
CDR3 protein: CASSLSLGQSEQYF

J gene: TRBJ2-5
D gene: -
clone size: many
V gene: TRBV6-1
CDR3 DNA: TGTGCCAGCAGCCCTCTGGGGTACCAAGAGACCCAGTACTTC
CDR3 protein: CASSPLGYQETQYF

J gene: TRBJ1-3
D gene: -
clone size: -
V gene: TRBV12-3/TRBV12-4
CDR3 DNA: TGTGCCAGCAGTTTTACGCCCTCTGGAAACACCATATATTTT
CDR3 protein: CASSFTPSGNTIYF

J gene: TRBJ2-7
D gene: TRBD1
clone size: many
V gene: TRBV6-2/TRBV6-3
CDR3 DNA: TGTGCCAGCAGTTACGGGACAGGGCCAAATTACGAGCAGTACTTC
CDR3 protein: CASSYGTGPNYEQYF

J gene: TRBJ1-2
D gene: -
clone size: many
V gene: TRBV6-2/TRBV6-3
CDR3 DNA: TGTGCCAGCAGTTACTACGAGCATGGCTACACCTTC
CDR3 protein: CASSYYEHGYTF

J gene: TRBJ1-1
D gene: -
clone size: -
V gene: TRBV29-1
CDR3 DNA: TGCAGCGGAGGACAGATGAACACTGAAGCTTTCTTT
CDR3 protein: CSGGQMNTEAFF

J gene: TRBJ2-5
D gene: TRBD2
clone size: many
V gene: TRBV28
CDR3 DNA: TGTGCCAGCAGTCCCAGAAGCGGGAGGGCCGGGGAGACCCAGTACTTC
CDR3 protein: CASSPRSGRAGETQYF

J gene: TRBJ1-1
D gene: -
clone size: -
V gene: TRBV3-1
CDR3 DNA: TGTGCCAGCAGCCTAGGTCTCCCCGGGGCTGAAGCTTTCTTT
CDR3 protein: CASSLGLPGAEAFF

J gene: TRBJ2-5
D gene: -
clone size: many
V gene: TRBV11-2
CDR3 DNA: TGTGCCAGCAGCTTACAAGGGGGTCGTATTCAAGAGACCCAGTACTTC
CDR3 protein: CASSLQGGRIQETQYF

J gene: TRBJ2-7
D gene: TRBD1
clone size: -
V gene: TRBV7-3
CDR3 DNA: TGTGCCAGCAGCACGGGACAGGGGTCACACGAGCAGTACTTC
CDR3 protein: CASSTGQGSHEQYF

J gene: TRBJ1-5
D gene: -
clone size: many
V gene: TRBV7-9
CDR3 DNA: TGTGCCAGCAGCCCGATTGGGGACATTTATCAGCCCCAGCATTTT
CDR3 protein: CASSPIGDIYQPQHF

J gene: TRBJ2-7
D gene: TRBD2
clone size: many
V gene: TRBV3-1
CDR3 DNA: TGTGCCAGCAGCCAAGGGACGGGGGGAAGGTACGAGCAGTACTTC
CDR3 protein: CASSQGTGGRYEQYF

J gene: TRBJ2-5
D gene: -
clone size: many
V gene: TRBV28
CDR3 DNA: TGTGCCACCAGAGGTAACGGTAAAGAGACCCAGTACTTC
CDR3 protein: CATRGNGKETQYF

J gene: TRBJ2-6
D gene: -
clone size: many
V gene: TRBV6-5
CDR3 DNA: TGTGCCAGCAGTTACCCCTACAGGGCTGGGGCCAACGTCCTGACTTTC
CDR3 protein: CASSYPYRAGANVLTF

J gene: TRBJ1-6
D gene: TRBD1
clone size: -
V gene: TRBV20-1
CDR3 DNA: TGCAGTGCTAAAAAGGGACAGCGGTCACCCCTCCACTTT
CDR3 protein: CSAKKGQRSPLHF

J gene: TRBJ2-7
D gene: TRBD1
clone size: many
V gene: TRBV6-2/TRBV6-3
CDR3 DNA: TGTGCCAGCAGACCTGGACAGGGAAGAATCTACGAGCAGTACTTC
CDR3 protein: CASRPGQGRIYEQYF

J gene: TRBJ1-2
D gene: TRBD1
clone size: few
V gene: TRBV5-1
CDR3 DNA: TGCGCCAGCAGCGTAAGACAGGGGGATGGCTACACCTTC
CDR3 protein: CASSVRQGDGYTF

J gene: TRBJ1-2
D gene: -
clone size: many
V gene: TRBV6-4
CDR3 DNA: TGTGCCAGCAGTGACTCTTTCCCTGCTAACTATGGCTACACCTTC
CDR3 protein: CASSDSFPANYGYTF

J gene: TRBJ2-7
D gene: TRBD1
clone size: many
V gene: TRBV11-1
CDR3 DNA: TGTGCCAGCAGCCCCCAGTGGGGACAGGATATATTGGACGAGCAGTACTTC
CDR3 protein: CASSPQWGQDILDEQYF

J gene: TRBJ1-5
D gene: -
clone size: many
V gene: TRBV12-3/TRBV12-4
CDR3 DNA: TGTGCCAGCAGTTCGGTCGGTAACCAGCATTTT
CDR3 protein: CASSSVGNQHF

J gene: TRBJ1-2
D gene: -
clone size: -
V gene: TRBV7-9
CDR3 DNA: TGTGCCAGCAGCTTGTCCAACTCTACGAGGGGCTACACCTTC
CDR3 protein: CASSLSNSTRGYTF

J gene: TRBJ1-5
D gene: -
clone size: -
V gene: TRBV7-8
CDR3 DNA: TGTGCCAGCAGCTTGGTTTTGGATCTCCTTAGCAATCAGCCCCAGCATTTT
CDR3 protein: CASSLVLDLLSNQPQHF

J gene: TRBJ1-2
D gene: -
clone size: many
V gene: TRBV12-3/TRBV12-4
CDR3 DNA: TGTGCCAGCAGCCCGTCAAACCTCCAGGGAGGATATTACGGCTACACCTTC
CDR3 protein: CASSPSNLQGGYYGYTF

J gene: TRBJ2-7
D gene: -
clone size: -
V gene: TRBV18
CDR3 DNA: TGTGCCAGCCCACCATCGAGCGGAGCCGAGCAGTACTTC
CDR3 protein: CASPPSSGAEQYF

J gene: TRBJ2-7
D gene: TRBD1
clone size: many
V gene: TRBV11-2
CDR3 DNA: TGTGCCAGCAGCTTCAGAGTGTCAGGGGGAGCTAACTCCTACGAGCAGTACTTC
CDR3 protein: CASSFRVSGGANSYEQYF

J gene: TRBJ1-5
D gene: -
clone size: many
V gene: TRBV28
CDR3 DNA: TGTGCCAGCAGTTTTCCCCACGGAATCCTAGATCAGCCCCAGCATTTT
CDR3 protein: CASSFPHGILDQPQHF

J gene: TRBJ2-5
D gene: TRBD1
clone size: -
V gene: TRBV6-1
CDR3 DNA: TGTGCCAGCAGGACAGGGGAGGTTGAGACCCAGTACTTC
CDR3 protein: CASRTGEVETQYF

J gene: TRBJ2-7
D gene: -
clone size: many
V gene: TRBV28
CDR3 DNA: TGTGCCAGCAGTTCCCGACTCCGACAGCAGTACTTC
CDR3 protein: CASSSRLRQQYF